Many counts were recorded for the clone carrying this TCR beta chain. What it binds is unknown. The sample is drawn from a study of T cells in Graves' hyperthyroidism and ophthalmopathy. Notes on the study in general: A model of 13 V-J features distinguished ophthalmopathy from stable hyperthyroidism. The model's output predicted ophthalmopathy at a median of roughly 6.9 months prior to onset.

Template material for amplifying TCR beta CDR3 regions consisted of RNA transcripts. HTBI primers were the set used in a first-round RT-PCR of the TCR CDR3. A single record per CDR3 protein comes from TCRdb applying MiXCR to the multiplex PCR reads. The data contain over 450,000 distinct CDR3 sequences, 17% of them singletons. This CDR3 is built from 14 residues. Germline values: CDR1 MDHEN, CDR2 SYDVKM. The ends lost 8 bases at V and 7 bases at J; junction bases unmatched: 10. Patients affected by ophthalmopathy presented a Clinical Activity Score of at least 3, a NOSPECS grade of at least 4, and disease duration below 3 months. Uncontrolled infection, other autoimmune disease, pregnancy and lactation each barred patients from inclusion.

Sequencing was performed on blood. This TCR came from a woman between 18 and 29 years old with Graves' ophthalmopathy. The chain combines TRBV28 with TRBJ2-1, with 8 bases lining up with TRBD2. The CDR3 region is CASAPRREVNEQFF. CDR3 in DNA: TGTGCCAGCGCCCCCCGGCGGGAGGTTAATGAGCAGTTCTTC.